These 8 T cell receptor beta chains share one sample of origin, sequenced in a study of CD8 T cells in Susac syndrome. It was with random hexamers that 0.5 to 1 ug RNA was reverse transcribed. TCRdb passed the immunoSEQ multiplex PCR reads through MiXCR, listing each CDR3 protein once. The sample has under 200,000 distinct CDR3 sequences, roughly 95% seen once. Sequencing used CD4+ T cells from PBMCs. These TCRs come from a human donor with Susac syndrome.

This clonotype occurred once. CDR3: CASSSPGQGASNTGELFF. The CDR3 DNA reads TGTGCCAGCAGTTCTCCGGGACAGGGGGCGTCGAACACCGGGGAGCTGTTTTTT. The chain joins TRBV12-3 or TRBV12-4 to TRBJ2-2, with TRBD1 matching over 12 bases. The CDR3 has 18 amino acids. With 4 bases clipped from V and 0 bases from J, the junction kept 6 bases outside the gene matches.

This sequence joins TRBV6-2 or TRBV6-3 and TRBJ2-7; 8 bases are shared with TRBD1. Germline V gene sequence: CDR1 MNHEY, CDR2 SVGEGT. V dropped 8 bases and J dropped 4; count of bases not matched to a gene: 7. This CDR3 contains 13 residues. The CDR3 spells CASSRDRRYEQYV. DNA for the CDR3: TGTGCCAGCTCCCGGGACAGGAGGTACGAGCAGTACGTC.

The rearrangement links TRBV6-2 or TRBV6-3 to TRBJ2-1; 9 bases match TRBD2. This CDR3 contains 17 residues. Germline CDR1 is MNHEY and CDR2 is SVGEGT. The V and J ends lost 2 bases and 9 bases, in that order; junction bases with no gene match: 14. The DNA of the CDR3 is TGTGCCAGCAGTTACCTTGCGGCGGGGGGGCCTTTCGGTGAGCAGTTCTTC. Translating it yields CASSYLAAGGPFGEQFF.

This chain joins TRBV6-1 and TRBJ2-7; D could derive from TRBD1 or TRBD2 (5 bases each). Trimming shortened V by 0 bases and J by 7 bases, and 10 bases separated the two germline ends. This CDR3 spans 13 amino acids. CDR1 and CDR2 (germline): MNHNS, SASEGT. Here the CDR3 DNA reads TGTGCCAGCAGTGAAGCGAGGGGTGGAGAGCAGTACGTC. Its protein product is CASSEARGGEQYV.

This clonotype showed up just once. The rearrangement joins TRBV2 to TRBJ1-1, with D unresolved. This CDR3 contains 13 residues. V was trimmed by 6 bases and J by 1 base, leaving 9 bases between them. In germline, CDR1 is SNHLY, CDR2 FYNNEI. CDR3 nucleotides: TGTGCCAGCAGATTGTACGGGAACACTGAAGCTTTCTTT. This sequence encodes CASRLYGNTEAFF.

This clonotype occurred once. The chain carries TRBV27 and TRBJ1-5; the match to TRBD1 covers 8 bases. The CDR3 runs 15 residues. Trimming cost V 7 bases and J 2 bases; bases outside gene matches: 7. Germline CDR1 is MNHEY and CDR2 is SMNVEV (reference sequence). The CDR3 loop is CASTRTGFGNQPQHF. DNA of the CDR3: TGTGCCAGCACCCGGACAGGGTTTGGCAATCAGCCCCAGCATTTT.

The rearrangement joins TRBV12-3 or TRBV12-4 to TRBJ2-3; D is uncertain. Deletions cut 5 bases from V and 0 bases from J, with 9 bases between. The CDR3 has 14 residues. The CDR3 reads CASSAALSTDTQYF. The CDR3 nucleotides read TGTGCCAGCAGTGCTGCCTTAAGCACAGATACGCAGTATTTT.

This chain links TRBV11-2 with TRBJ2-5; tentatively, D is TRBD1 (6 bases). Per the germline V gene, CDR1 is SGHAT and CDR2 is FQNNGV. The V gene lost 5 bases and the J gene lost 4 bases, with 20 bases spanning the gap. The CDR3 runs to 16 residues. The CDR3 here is CASSQGQQGYAETQYF. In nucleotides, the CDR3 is TGTGCCAGCAGCCAGGGCCAACAGGGATACGCAGAGACCCAGTACTTC.